This TCR beta chain was retrieved from a study of T cell repertoires in cytomegalovirus infection. This clonotype turned up a few times. The CDR3 is made up of 14 amino acids. The V end lost 1 base, the J end lost 2 bases, and 6 bases lay between the germline ends. TCRdb itself ran the reads through MiXCR, one entry per CDR3 protein. The sample lists 250,000 to 300,000 distinct CDR3 sequences; roughly 9.1% were seen once. V usage is TRBV12-3 or TRBV12-4 and J usage is TRBJ1-3; D is ambiguous. Material for sequencing was PBMCs. This TCR was sampled from a human donor in good health (CMV status not recorded). Some clones in this sample may be carry-over from other donors' samples. The CDR3, as DNA: TGTGCCAGCAGTTTAGGTGGACCTGGAAACACCATATATTTT. Translating it yields CASSLGGPGNTIYF.